This T cell receptor beta chain comes out of a study of shared clonotypes between healthy human individuals. As for the study in general: CD8 memory received one plate per donor, CD8 naive two, CD4 memory three and CD4 naive three.

On this clone itself: As yet, its antigen is unknown.

Replicate PCRs from sorted subsets contained about 200 ng DNA, which is some 30,000 T cell genomes. Sequenced by immunoSEQ multiplex PCR; TCRdb stores in-frame clones only, minus some. The sample lists roughly 1,600,000 clones, around 98.5% seen once, with 0.36% in the top ten. Study-wide findings and caveats: Naive CD4 clonotype sharing across a few donors was approximately 5%.

Germline V gene data show CDR1 as MGHDK and CDR2 as SYGVNS. J was trimmed by 2 bases and V by 6 bases; bases with no gene match: 6. The CDR3 runs to 14 residues. This chain links TRBV25-1 with TRBJ2-7; 8 nucleotides line up with TRBD1. The sample taken for sequencing was naive CD4+ T cells sorted from blood. Subset here: CD45RA+ positively selected. This clonotype was obtained from a man aged 25-40 years in good health. The CDR3 region has the DNA TGTGCCAGCAGAGGTGACAGGGGTGCCTACGAGCAGTACTTC. Translated, it gives CASRGDRGAYEQYF.